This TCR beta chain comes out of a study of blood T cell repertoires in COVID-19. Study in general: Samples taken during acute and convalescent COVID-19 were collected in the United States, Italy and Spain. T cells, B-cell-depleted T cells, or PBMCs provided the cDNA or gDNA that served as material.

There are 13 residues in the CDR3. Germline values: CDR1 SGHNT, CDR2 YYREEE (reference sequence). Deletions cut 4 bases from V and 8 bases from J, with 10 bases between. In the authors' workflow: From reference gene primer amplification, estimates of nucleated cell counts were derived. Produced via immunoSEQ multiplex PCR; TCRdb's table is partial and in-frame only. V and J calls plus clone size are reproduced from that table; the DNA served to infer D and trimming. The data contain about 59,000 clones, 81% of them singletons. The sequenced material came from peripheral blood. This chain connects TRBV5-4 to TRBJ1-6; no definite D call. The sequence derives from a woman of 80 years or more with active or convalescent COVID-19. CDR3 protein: CASSTSRDSPLHF. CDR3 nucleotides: TGTGCCAGCAGCACCTCGCGGGATTCACCCCTCCACTTT.